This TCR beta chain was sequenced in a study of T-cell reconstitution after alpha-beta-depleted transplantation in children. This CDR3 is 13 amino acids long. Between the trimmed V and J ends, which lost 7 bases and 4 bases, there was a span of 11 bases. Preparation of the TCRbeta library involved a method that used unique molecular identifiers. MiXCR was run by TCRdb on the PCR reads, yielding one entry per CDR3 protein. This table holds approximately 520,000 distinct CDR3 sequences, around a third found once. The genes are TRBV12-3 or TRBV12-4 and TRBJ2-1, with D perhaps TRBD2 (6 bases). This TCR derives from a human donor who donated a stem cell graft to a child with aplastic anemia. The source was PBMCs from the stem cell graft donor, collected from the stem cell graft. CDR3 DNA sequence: TGTGCCAGCACCTGGGACTCATACAATGAGCAGTTCTTC. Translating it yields CASTWDSYNEQFF.